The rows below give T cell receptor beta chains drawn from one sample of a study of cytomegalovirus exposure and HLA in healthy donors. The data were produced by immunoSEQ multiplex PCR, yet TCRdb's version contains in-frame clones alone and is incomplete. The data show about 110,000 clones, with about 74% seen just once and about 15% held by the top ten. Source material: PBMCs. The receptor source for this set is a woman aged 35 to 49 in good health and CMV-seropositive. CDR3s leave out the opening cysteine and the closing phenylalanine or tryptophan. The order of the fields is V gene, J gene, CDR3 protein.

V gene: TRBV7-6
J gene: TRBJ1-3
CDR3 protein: ASSLGREGNTIY

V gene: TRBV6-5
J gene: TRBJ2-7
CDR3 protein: ASRRTGENEQY

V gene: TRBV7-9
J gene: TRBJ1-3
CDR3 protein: ASSPPGGSGNTIY

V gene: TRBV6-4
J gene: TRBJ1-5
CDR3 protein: ASTNLQGNQPQH

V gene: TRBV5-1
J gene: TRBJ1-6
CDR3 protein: ASNDRGNSPLH

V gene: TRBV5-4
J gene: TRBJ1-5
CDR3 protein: ASSRTGPSNQPQH

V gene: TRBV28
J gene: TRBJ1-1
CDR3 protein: ASTLGQLNTEAF

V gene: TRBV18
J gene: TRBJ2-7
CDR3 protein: ASSPMVAAEQY

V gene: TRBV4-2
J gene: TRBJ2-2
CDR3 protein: ASSRELAGGITGELF

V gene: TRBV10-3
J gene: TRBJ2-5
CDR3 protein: AIILIRDRGNLETQY

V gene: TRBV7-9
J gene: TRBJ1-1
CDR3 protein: ASSFHTGVHTEAF

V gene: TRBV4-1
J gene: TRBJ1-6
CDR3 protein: ASSQPTAGKDNSPLH

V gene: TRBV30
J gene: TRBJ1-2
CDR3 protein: AWSERRSYGYT

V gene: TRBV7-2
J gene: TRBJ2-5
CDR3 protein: ASSFGSTWEAQY

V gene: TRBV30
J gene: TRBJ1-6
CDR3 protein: AWRNPLGFNSPLH

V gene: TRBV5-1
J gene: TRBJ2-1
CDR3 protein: ASSLTTVSSYNEQF

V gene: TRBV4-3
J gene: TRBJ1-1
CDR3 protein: ASSQDLQGTDTEAF

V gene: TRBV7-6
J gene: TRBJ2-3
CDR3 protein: ASSAQTSGGGDTQY

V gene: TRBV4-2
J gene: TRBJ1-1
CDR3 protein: ASSQGEGGPKTEAF

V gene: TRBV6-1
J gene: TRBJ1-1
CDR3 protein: ASSDLGRVRRAF

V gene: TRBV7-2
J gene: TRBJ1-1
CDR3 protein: ASSLAHGGTEAF

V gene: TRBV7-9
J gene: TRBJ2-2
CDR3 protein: ASSFDRNTGELF

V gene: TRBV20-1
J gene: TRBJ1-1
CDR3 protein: SAGTGGGAF

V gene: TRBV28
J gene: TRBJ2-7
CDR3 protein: ASTNPGVSYEQY

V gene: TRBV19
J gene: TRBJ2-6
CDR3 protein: ASRDRQGASGANVLT

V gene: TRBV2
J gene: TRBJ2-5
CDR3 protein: ASSDGPGQSKETQY

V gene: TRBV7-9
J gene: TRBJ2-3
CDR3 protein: ASSPRTDMMAQY

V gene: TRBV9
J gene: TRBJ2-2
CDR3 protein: ASSVTSRGVNTGELF

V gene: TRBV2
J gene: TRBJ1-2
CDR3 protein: ASSDDWDRGYT

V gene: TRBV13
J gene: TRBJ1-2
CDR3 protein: ASSSGQRDYGYT

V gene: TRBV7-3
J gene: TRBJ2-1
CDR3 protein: ASRLSGGAGEQF

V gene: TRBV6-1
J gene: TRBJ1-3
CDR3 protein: ASILTRGGNTIY

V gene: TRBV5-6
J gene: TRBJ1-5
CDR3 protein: ASSLGGLFNQPQH

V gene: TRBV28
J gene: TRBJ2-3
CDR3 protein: ASSGQDELYSTDTQY

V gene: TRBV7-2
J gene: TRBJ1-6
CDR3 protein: ASSLGGIWNSPLH

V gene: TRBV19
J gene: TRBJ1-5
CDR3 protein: ASSKTGDLNQPQH

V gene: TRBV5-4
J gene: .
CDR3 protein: ASSGGAGYEQY

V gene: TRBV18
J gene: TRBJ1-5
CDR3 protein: ASSPPGQNQPQH

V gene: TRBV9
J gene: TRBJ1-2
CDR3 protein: ASSAQSEGAYGYT

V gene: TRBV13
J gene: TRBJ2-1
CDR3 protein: ASSLSSGVRNEQF

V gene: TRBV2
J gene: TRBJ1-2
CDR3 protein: ATRFDGGASYYGYT

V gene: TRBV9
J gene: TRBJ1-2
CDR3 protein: ASSVAPQGARGYT

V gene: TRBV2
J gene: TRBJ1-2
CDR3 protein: ASSLGQSRYGYT

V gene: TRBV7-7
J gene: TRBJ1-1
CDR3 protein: ASSYGFDTEAF

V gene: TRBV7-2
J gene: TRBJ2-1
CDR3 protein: ASSSTGNEQF

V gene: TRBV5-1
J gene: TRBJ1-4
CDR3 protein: ASSSGPQEKLF

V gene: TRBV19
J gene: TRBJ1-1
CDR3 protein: ATRVGNTEAF

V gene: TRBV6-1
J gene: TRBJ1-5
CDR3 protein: ASSEVGDNQPQH

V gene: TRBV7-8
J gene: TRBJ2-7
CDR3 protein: ASSPSPGSEQY

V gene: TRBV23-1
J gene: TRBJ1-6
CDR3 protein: ASSQSGGSRSPLH